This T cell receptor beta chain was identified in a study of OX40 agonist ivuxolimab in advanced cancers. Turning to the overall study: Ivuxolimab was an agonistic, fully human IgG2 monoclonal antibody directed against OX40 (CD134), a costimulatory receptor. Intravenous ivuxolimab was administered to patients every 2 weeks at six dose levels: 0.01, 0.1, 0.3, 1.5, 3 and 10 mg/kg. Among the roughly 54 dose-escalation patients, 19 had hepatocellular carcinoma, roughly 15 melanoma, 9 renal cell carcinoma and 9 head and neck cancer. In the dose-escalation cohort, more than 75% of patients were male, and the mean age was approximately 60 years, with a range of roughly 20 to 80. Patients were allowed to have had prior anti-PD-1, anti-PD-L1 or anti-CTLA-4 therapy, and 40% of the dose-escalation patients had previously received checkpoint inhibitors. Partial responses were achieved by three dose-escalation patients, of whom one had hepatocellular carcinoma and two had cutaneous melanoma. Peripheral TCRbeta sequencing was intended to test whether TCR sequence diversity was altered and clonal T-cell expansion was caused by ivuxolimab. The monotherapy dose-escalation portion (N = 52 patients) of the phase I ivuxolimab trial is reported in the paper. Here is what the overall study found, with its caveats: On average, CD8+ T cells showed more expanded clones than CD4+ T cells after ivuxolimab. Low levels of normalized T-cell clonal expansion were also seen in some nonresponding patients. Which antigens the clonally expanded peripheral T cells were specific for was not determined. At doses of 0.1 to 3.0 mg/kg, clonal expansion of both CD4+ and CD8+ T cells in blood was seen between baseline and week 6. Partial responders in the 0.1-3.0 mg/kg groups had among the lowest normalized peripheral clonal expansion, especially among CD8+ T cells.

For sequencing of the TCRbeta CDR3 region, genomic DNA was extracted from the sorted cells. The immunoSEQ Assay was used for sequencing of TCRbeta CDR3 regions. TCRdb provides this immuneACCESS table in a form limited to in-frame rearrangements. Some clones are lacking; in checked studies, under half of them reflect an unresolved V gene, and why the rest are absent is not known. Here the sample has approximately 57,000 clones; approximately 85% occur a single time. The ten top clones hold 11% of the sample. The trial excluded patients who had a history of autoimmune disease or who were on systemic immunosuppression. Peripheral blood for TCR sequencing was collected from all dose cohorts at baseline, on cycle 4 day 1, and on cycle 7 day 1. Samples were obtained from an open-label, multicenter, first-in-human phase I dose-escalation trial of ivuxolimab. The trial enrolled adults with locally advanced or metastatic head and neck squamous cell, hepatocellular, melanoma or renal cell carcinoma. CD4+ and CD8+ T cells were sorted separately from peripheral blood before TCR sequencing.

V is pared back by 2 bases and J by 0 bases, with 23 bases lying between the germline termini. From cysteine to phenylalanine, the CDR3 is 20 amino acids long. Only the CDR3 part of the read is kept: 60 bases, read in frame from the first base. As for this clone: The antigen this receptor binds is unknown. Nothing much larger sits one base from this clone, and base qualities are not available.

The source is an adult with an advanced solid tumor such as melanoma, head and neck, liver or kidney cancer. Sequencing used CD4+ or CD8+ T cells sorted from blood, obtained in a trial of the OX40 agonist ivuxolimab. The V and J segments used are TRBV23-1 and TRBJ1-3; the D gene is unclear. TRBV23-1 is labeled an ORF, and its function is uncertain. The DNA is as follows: TGCGCCAGCAGTCAACAATGGCCCACGCTTCGCAGCCCCTCTGGAAACACCATATATTTT. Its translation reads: CASSQQWPTLRSPSGNTIYF.